This entry lists 9 T cell receptor beta chains sequenced from one sample in a study of blood T cell repertoires in COVID-19. TCRdb keeps only in-frame clones here, not all; method: immunoSEQ multiplex PCR. The data contain about 150,000 clones, around 84% of them singletons. What was sequenced was peripheral blood. The source of these receptors is a man between 60 and 70 years old with COVID-19, enrolled during active disease.

This clone occurred a few times. The rearrangement joins TRBV6-5 to TRBJ1-3; the D is unclear. The CDR3 covers 13 residues. Germline values: CDR1 MNHEY, CDR2 SVGAGI. Trimming cost V 6 bases and J 3 bases, with 9 bases left between them. This CDR3 is CASSPPNGNTIYF. Here the CDR3 DNA reads TGTGCCAGCAGCCCCCCAAATGGAAACACCATATATTTT.

This clone was seen a single time. The CDR3 region has the DNA TGTGCCAGTAGTATCAAAAACAGCTATAACTATGGCTACACCTTC. Amino acid sequence: CASSIKNSYNYGYTF. The V call is TRBV19, the J call TRBJ1-2; D is unclear. With 3 bases removed from V and 1 base from J, the gap between germline ends came to 12 bases. The CDR3 consists of 15 residues. CDR1 and CDR2 (germline): LNHDA, SQIVND (reference sequence).

The chain recombines TRBV18 with TRBJ1-1; D call uncertain. There are 14 residues in the CDR3. Trimming removed 4 bases from V and 1 base from J, with 10 bases in between. From germline, CDR1 is KGHSH and CDR2 LQKENI. Written as DNA, the CDR3 is TGTGCCAGCTCACAGGGTGAGGGGAACACTGAAGCTTTCTTT. Amino acid sequence: CASSQGEGNTEAFF. Complete variable domain (other parts from reference TRBV18 and TRBJ1-1): NAGVMQNPRHLVRRRGQEARLRCSPMKGHSHVYWYRQLPEEGLKFMVYLQKENIIDESGMPKERFSAEFPKEGPSILRIQQVVRGDSAAYFCASSQGEGNTEAFFGQGTRLTVV.

The chain links TRBV11-3 to TRBJ1-6; D might be TRBD1 (5 bases). In germline, CDR1 is SGHNT, CDR2 YENEEA. Between the trimmed V and J ends, which lost 5 bases and 7 bases, there was a span of 15 bases. The CDR3 totals 15 residues. The CDR3 DNA reads TGTGCCAGCAGCCCGGCAGCAGGGTACAATTCACCCCTCCACTTT. Its translation is CASSPAAGYNSPLHF.

The rearrangement joins TRBV28 to TRBJ1-6; D is possibly TRBD1 (5 bases). V was trimmed by 8 bases and J by 7 bases, leaving 6 bases between them. The CDR3 is made up of 11 amino acids. Germline lookup yields CDR1 MDHEN and CDR2 SYDVKM. The CDR3 DNA reads TGTGCCAGCGCAGGGAATTCACCCCTCCACTTT. Protein product: CASAGNSPLHF.

The rearrangement uses TRBV7-3 and TRBJ1-1; TRBD1 is a possible D gene (5 bases). Looked up from germline, CDR1 is SGHTA and CDR2 is FQGTGA. The V and J ends lost 5 bases and 8 bases respectively, with 15 bases between them. CDR3 size: 13 residues. The CDR3 DNA is TGTGCCAGCAGCGCCTACAGGCTTGCGGAAGCTTTCTTT. This translates into CASSAYRLAEAFF.

The rearrangement links TRBV19 to TRBJ1-4, with unresolved D. V was shortened by 2 bases and J by 7 bases, with 8 bases between the two germline ends. The germline gives CDR1 LNHDA, CDR2 SQIVND (reference sequence). CDR3 length: 13 residues. CDR3 nucleotides: TGTGCCAGTAGTATACGGGAAGGTGAAAAACTGTTTTTT. The encoded protein is CASSIREGEKLFF.

The chain has TRBV30 and TRBJ1-4; TRBD1 matches at 7 bases. The CDR3 covers 14 residues. Germline CDR1 and CDR2: GTSNPN and SVGIG (reference sequence). Germline trimming cut 8 bases from V and 10 bases from J; bases unmatched to any gene: 16. The CDR3 bases are TGTGCCCGATATGATAGACAGGGCCCGGGAAAACTGTTTTTT. As protein: CARYDRQGPGKLFF.

The chain combines TRBV14 with TRBJ1-3; no clear D gene. V was cut by 1 base and J by 7 bases, with 8 bases left in between. This CDR3 has 13 residues. Germline lookup yields CDR1 SGHDN and CDR2 FVKESK. In DNA, the CDR3 is TGTGCCAGCAGCCAAGTTCGGGGTAACACCATATATTTT. Its translation: CASSQVRGNTIYF.